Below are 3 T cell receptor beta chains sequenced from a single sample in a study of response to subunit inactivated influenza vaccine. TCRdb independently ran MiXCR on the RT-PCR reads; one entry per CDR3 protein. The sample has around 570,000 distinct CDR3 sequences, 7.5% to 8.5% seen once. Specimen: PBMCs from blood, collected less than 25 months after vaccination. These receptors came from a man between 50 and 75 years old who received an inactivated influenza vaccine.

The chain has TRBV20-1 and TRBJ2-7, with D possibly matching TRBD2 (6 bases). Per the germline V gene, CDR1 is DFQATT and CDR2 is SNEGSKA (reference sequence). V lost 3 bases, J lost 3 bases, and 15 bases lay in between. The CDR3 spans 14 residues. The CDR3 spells CSAREGRALYEQYF. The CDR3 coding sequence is TGCAGTGCTAGGGAGGGGCGGGCTCTCTACGAGCAGTACTTC.

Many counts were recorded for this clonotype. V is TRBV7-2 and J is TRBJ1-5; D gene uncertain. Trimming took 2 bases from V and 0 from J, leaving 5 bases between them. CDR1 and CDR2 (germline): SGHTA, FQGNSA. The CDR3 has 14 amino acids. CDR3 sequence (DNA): TGTGCCAGCAGCTTACGGGTTAGCAATCAGCCCCAGCATTTT. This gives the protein CASSLRVSNQPQHF.

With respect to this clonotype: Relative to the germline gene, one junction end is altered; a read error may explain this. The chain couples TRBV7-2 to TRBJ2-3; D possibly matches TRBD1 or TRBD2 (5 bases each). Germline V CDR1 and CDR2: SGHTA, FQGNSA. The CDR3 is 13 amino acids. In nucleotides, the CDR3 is TGTGCCAGCAGCTTAGAACCGGGACCAAGGTCCAGTTTT. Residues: CASSLEPGPRSSF.